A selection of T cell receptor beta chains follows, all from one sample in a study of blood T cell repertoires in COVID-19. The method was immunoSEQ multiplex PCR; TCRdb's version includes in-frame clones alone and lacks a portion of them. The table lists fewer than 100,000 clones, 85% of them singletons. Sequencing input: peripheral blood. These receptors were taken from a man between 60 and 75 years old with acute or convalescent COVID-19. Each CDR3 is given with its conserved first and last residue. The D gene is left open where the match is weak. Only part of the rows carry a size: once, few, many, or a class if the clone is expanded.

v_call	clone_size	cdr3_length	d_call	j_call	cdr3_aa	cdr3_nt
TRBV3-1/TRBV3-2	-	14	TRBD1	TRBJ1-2	CASSSSDRADGYTF	TGTGCCAGCAGTTCTTCCGACAGGGCGGATGGCTACACCTTC
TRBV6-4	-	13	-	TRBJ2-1	CASSPGQYNEQFF	TGTGCCAGCAGCCCCGGACAGTACAATGAGCAGTTCTTC
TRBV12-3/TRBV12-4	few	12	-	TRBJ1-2	CASRTQQYGYTF	TGTGCCAGCAGGACTCAGCAATATGGCTACACCTTC
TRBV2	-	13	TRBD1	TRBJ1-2	CASSAGTVYGYTF	TGTGCCAGCAGTGCCGGGACAGTCTATGGCTACACCTTC
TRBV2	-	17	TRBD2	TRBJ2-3	CASSIQTSGPTTDTQYF	TGTGCCAGCAGCATACAAACTAGCGGGCCGACTACAGATACGCAGTATTTT
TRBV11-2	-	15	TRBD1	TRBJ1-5	CASSLGTGVNQPQHF	TGTGCCAGCAGCTTAGGGACAGGGGTTAATCAGCCCCAGCATTTT
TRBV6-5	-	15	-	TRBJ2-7	CASSPQDGNSYEQYF	TGTGCCAGCAGCCCCCAGGACGGGAACTCCTACGAGCAGTACTTC
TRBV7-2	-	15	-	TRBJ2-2	CASSFRDLTTGELFF	TGTGCCAGCAGCTTCCGGGACTTAACGACCGGGGAGCTGTTTTTT
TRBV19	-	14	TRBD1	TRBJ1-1	CASSTGQGSPEAFF	TGTGCCAGTAGTACCGGACAGGGGAGCCCTGAAGCTTTCTTT
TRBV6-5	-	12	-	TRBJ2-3	CASRSQPDTQYF	TGTGCCAGCAGATCACAGCCGGATACGCAGTATTTT
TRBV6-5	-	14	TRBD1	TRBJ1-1	CASNLRGTGTEAFF	TGTGCCAGCAACCTCCGCGGGACAGGCACTGAAGCTTTCTTT
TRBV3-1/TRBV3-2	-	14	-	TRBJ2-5	CASSPGELGTTQYF	TGTGCCAGCAGCCCCGGGGAACTAGGAACGACCCAGTACTTC
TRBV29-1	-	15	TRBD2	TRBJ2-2	CSVIRGGGSTGELFF	TGCAGCGTTATCAGGGGCGGGGGGAGCACCGGGGAGCTGTTTTTT
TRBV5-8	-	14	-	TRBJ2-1	CASSLLSSYNEQFF	TGTGCCAGCAGCTTACTGAGCTCCTACAATGAGCAGTTCTTC
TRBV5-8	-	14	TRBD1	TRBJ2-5	CASSQRQGRETQYF	TGTGCCAGCAGCCAGAGACAGGGCCGGGAGACCCAGTACTTC
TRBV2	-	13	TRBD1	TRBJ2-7	CASIQDRAYEQYF	TGTGCCAGCATCCAGGACAGGGCCTACGAGCAGTACTTC
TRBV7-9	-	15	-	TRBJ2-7	CASSLGQEMTYEQYF	TGTGCCAGCAGCTTAGGACAGGAGATGACCTACGAGCAGTACTTC
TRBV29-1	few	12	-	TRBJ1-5	CSAGHWGQPQHF	TGCAGCGCCGGACACTGGGGCCAGCCCCAGCATTTT
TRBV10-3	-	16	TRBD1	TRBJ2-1	CAISENRGGSYNEQFF	TGTGCCATCAGTGAAAACAGGGGTGGCTCCTACAATGAGCAGTTCTTC
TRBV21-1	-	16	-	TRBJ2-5	CASSKAETGGMETQYF	TGTGCCAGCAGCAAAGCAGAGACAGGGGGGATGGAGACCCAGTACTTC
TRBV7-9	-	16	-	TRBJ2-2	CASSSPPGLNTGELFF	TGTGCCAGCAGCTCCCCACCGGGACTCAACACCGGGGAGCTGTTTTTT
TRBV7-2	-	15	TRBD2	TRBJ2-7	CASSQVVAGGGEQYF	TGTGCCAGCAGCCAGGTGGTAGCGGGAGGTGGAGAGCAGTACTTC
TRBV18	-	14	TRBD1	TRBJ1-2	CASSPQGVNYGYTF	TGTGCCAGCTCACCCCAGGGGGTTAACTATGGCTACACCTTC
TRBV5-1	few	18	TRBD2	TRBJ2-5	CASSSLGTSGRAGETQYF	TGCGCCAGCAGCTCTTTAGGGACTAGCGGGAGGGCCGGTGAGACCCAGTACTTC
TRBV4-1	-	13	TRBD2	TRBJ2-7	CASSLRGGYEQYF	TGCGCCAGCAGCCTCCGGGGGGGCTACGAGCAGTACTTC
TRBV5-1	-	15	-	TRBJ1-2	CASSLRGVLPYGYTF	TGCGCCAGCAGCTTGAGAGGAGTCTTACCCTATGGCTACACCTTC
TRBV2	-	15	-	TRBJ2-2	CASSDSGLNTGELFF	TGTGCCAGCAGTGATAGTGGACTAAACACCGGGGAGCTGTTTTTT
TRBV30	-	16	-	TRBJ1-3	CAWSSTASFSGNTIYF	TGTGCCTGGAGTTCGACTGCATCCTTCTCTGGAAACACCATATATTTT
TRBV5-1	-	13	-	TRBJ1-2	CASSLDRDYGYTF	TGCGCCAGCAGCTTGGACCGGGACTATGGCTACACCTTC
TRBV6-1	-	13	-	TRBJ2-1	CASSEAPRDEQFF	TGTGCCAGCAGTGAAGCGCCAAGAGATGAGCAGTTCTTC
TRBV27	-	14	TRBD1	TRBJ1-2	CASSSWTGMNGYTF	TGTGCCAGCAGTTCTTGGACAGGGATGAATGGCTACACCTTC
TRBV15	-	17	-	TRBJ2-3	CATSRDLAGVGTDTQYF	TGTGCCACCAGCAGAGATTTGGCAGGGGTTGGCACAGATACGCAGTATTTT
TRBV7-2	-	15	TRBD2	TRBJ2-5	CASSCDSGEAETQYF	TGTGCCAGCAGCTGCGATAGCGGGGAGGCAGAGACCCAGTACTTC
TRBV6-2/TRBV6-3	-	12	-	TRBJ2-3	CASSPRTDTQYF	TGTGCCAGCAGCCCAAGGACTGATACGCAGTATTTT
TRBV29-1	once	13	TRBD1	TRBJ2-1	CSVEGDRGDEQFF	TGCAGCGTTGAGGGTGACAGGGGAGATGAGCAGTTCTTC
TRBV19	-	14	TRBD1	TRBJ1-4	CASSVDRGDEKLFF	TGTGCCAGTAGTGTCGACAGGGGGGATGAAAAACTGTTTTTT
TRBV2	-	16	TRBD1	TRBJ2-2	CASSEEAGGAWKELFF	TGTGCCAGCAGTGAAGAGGCAGGGGGCGCCTGGAAGGAGCTGTTTTTT
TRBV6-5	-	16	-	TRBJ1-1	CASSYWSGASNTEAFF	TGTGCCAGCAGTTACTGGTCAGGGGCTTCGAACACTGAAGCTTTCTTT
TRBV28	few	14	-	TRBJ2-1	CASSFGSSYNEQFF	TGTGCCAGCAGTTTTGGGAGCTCCTACAATGAGCAGTTCTTC
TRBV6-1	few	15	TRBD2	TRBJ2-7	CASSDRAGEPYEQYF	TGTGCCAGCAGTGACCGGGCGGGGGAACCCTACGAGCAGTACTTC
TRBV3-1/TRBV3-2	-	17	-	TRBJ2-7	CASSQDLSRGRVHEQYF	TGTGCCAGCAGCCAAGATCTTAGTAGGGGCAGGGTCCACGAGCAGTACTTC
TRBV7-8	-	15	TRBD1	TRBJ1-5	CASSLAGTGVQPQHF	TGTGCCAGCAGCTTAGCCGGGACAGGGGTTCAGCCCCAGCATTTT
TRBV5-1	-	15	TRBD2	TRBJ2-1	CASTKSGGDYNEQFF	TGCGCCAGCACTAAGAGCGGGGGGGACTACAATGAGCAGTTCTTC
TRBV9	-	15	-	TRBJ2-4	CASSVVDRGVGIQYF	TGTGCCAGCAGCGTAGTGGATCGAGGTGTAGGCATTCAGTACTTC
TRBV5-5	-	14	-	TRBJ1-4	CASSLAGFNEKLFF	TGTGCCAGCAGCTTAGCAGGATTTAATGAAAAACTGTTTTTT
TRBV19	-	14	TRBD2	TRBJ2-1	CASSIETSGGRQFF	TGTGCCAGTAGTATAGAGACTAGCGGGGGGCGTCAGTTCTTC
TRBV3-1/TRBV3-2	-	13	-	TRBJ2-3	CASSAARTDTQYF	TGTGCCAGCAGCGCGGCCCGCACAGATACGCAGTATTTT
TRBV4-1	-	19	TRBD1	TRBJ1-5	CASSASRDRGLWGNQPQHF	TGCGCCAGCAGTGCCTCTCGGGACAGGGGCCTGTGGGGCAATCAGCCCCAGCATTTT
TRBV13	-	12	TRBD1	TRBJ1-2	CASSYRGLGYTF	TGTGCCAGCAGCTACAGGGGGCTTGGCTACACCTTC
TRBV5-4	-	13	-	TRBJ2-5	CAAQSGQLETQYF	TGTGCCGCCCAGAGCGGCCAACTGGAGACCCAGTACTTC
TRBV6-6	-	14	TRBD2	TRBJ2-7	CASRGAGAEGEQYF	TGTGCCAGCAGGGGAGCGGGAGCGGAGGGCGAGCAGTACTTC